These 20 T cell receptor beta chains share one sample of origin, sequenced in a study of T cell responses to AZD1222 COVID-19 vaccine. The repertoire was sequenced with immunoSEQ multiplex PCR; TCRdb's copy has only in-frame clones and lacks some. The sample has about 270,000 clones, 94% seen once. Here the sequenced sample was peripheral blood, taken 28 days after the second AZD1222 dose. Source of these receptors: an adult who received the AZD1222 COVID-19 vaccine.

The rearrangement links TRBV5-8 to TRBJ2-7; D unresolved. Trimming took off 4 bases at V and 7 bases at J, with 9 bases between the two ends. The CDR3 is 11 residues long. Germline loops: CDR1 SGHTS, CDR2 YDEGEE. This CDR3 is CASSVEGEQYF. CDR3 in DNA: TGTGCCAGCAGCGTGGAAGGGGAGCAGTACTTC.

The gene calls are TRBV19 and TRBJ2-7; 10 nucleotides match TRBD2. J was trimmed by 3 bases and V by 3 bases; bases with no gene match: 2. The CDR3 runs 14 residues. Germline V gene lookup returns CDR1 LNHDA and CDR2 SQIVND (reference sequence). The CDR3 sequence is CASSISGGHYEQYF. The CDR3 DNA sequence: TGTGCCAGTAGTATTAGCGGGGGGCACTACGAGCAGTACTTC.

The CDR3 protein is CASSFAGRPLRRYF. CDR3 in DNA: TGTGCCAGCAGTTTTGCGGGTCGTCCCCTTCGACGGTACTTC. This chain uses TRBV28 with TRBJ2-7; TRBD2 is a possible D gene (5 bases). The CDR3 consists of 14 residues. V was shortened by 3 bases and J by 12 bases, with 21 bases between the two germline ends. Germline loops: CDR1 MDHEN, CDR2 SYDVKM.

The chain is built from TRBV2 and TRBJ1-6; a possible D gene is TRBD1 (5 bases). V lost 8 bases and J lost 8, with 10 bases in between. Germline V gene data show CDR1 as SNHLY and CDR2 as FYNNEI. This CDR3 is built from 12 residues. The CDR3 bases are TGTGCCAGCGGCAGGGCGGATTCACCCCTCCACTTT. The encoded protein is CASGRADSPLHF.

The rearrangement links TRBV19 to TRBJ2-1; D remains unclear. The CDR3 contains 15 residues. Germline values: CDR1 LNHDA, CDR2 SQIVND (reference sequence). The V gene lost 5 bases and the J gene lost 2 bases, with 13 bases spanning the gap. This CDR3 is CASSPFGPPYNEQFF. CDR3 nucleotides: TGTGCCAGTAGTCCCTTCGGGCCCCCCTACAATGAGCAGTTCTTC.

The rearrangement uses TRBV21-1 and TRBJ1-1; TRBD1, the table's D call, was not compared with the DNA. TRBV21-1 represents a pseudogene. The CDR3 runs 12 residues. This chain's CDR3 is CAGYNRNTEAFF. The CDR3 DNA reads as TGTGCCGGATATAACAGGAACACTGAAGCTTTCTTT.

Here the CDR3 DNA reads TGTGCCAGAAGCTTGGGGGTAGGTGGTGAAAAACTGTTTTTT. Its translation: CARSLGVGGEKLFF. V usage is TRBV5-3 and J usage is TRBJ1-4; D is unclear. TRBV5-3 is recorded as an ORF, its role being uncertain. Trimming removed 0 bases at V and 7 bases at J, with 10 bases between. The CDR3 contains 14 residues.

The CDR3 region is CASKQETQYF. The CDR3 bases are TGTGCCAGCAAGCAAGAGACCCAGTACTTC. The gene calls are TRBV2 and TRBJ2-5; D is uncertain. CDR3 length: 10 residues. Trimming took off 7 bases at V and 2 bases at J, with 2 bases between the two ends. CDR1 and CDR2 (germline): SNHLY, FYNNEI.

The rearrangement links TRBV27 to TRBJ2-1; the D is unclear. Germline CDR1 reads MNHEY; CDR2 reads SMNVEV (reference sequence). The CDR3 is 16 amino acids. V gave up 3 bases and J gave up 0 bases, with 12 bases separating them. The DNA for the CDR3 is TGTGCCAGCAGTTTCCTTACTACGAGCTCCTACAATGAGCAGTTCTTC. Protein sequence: CASSFLTTSSYNEQFF.

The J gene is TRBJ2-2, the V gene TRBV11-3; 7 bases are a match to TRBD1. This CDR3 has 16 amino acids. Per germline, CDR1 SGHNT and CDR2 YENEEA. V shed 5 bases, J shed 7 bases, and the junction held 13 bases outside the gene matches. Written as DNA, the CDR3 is TGTGCCAGCAGCAGATCCGGGACAGTTGGCCACGGGGAGCTGTTTTTT. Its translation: CASSRSGTVGHGELFF.

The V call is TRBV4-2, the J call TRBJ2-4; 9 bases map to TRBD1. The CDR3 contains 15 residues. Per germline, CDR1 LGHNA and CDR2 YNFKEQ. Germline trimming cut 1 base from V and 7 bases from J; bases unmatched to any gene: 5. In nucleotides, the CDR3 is TGTGCCAGCAGCCAAGCTGGGACAGGGCCCAACATTCAGTACTTC. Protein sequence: CASSQAGTGPNIQYF.

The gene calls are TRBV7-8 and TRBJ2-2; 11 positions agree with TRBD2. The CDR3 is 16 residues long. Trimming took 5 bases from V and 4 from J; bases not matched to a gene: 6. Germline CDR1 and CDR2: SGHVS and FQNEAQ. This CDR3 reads CASSRTSGSPTGELFF. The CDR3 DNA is TGTGCCAGCAGCCGTACTAGCGGGAGCCCCACCGGGGAGCTGTTTTTT.

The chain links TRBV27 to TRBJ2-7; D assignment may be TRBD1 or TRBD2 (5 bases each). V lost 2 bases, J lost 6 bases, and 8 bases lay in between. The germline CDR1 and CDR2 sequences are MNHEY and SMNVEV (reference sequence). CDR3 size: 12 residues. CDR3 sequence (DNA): TGTGCCAGCAGTTTACCGGGACGCGAGCAGTACTTC. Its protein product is CASSLPGREQYF.

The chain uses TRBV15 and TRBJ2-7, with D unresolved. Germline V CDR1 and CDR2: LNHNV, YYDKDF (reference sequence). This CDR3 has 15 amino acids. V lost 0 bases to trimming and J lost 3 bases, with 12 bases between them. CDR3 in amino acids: CATSRDRARIYEQYF. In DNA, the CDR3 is TGTGCCACCAGCAGAGATAGGGCTAGAATCTACGAGCAGTACTTC.

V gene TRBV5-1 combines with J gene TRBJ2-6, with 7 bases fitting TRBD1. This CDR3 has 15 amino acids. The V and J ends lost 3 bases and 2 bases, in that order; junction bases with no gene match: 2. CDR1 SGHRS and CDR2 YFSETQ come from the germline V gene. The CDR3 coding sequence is TGCGCCAGCAGCTGGACAGGTCCTGGGGCCAACGTCCTGACTTTC. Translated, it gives CASSWTGPGANVLTF.

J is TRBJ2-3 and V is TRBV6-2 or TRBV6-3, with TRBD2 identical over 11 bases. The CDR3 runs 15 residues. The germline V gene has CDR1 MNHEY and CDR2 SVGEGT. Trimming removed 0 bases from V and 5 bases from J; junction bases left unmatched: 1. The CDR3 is CASSYSLAGGDTQYF. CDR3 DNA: TGTGCCAGCAGTTACTCTCTAGCGGGAGGAGATACGCAGTATTTT.

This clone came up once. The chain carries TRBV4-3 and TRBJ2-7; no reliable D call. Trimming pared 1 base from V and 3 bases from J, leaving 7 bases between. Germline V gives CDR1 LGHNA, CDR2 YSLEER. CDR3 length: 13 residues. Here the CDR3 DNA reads TGCGCCAGCAGCCAAGTTCTCGGCTACGAGCAGTACTTC. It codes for CASSQVLGYEQYF.

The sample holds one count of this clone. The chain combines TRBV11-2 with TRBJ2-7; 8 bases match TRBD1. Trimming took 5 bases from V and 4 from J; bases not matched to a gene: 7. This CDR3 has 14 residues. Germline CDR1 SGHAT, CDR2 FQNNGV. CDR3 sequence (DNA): TGTGCCAGCAGCCCCGGACAGGGAATATACGAGCAGTACTTC. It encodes CASSPGQGIYEQYF.

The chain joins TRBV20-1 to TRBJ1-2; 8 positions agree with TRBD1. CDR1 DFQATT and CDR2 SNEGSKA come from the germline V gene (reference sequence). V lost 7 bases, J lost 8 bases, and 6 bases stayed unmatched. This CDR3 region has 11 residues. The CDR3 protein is CSGTGGEGYTF. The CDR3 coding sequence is TGCAGTGGAACAGGGGGAGAGGGCTACACCTTC.

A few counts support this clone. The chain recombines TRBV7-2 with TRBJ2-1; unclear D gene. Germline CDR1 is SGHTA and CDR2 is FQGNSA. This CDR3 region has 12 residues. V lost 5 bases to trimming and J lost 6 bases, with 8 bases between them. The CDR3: CASSPLGNEQFF. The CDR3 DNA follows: TGTGCCAGCAGCCCCCTCGGCAATGAGCAGTTCTTC.